These T cell receptor beta chains were read from a single sample in a study of control samples from healthy donors and cancer patients. Assay: immunoSEQ multiplex PCR; the TCRdb copy retains only in-frame clones and omits some. The table includes hundreds of thousands of clones, over 75% detected once. The sequencing sample was made of PBMCs. These receptors were taken from a woman in her sixties or seventies with lung cancer. Each CDR3 is given with its conserved first and last residue. A D gene is named only where the DNA matches it firmly. The size entry is marked missing in some rows and otherwise reads once, few, many or a size class.

>TRBV27|NA|TRBD2|TRBJ2-3
CASSFRRSGFDTQYF
TGTGCCAGCAGTTTCAGACGTAGCGGGTTCGATACGCAGTATTTT
>TRBV6-6|NA|TRBD2|TRBJ2-4
CASRRAGGPENIQYF
TGTGCCAGCAGACGAGCGGGGGGGCCGGAAAACATTCAGTACTTC
>TRBV9|NA|NA|TRBJ2-7
CASSVAHHSDEQYF
TGTGCCAGCAGCGTAGCCCACCATAGTGACGAGCAGTACTTC
>TRBV25-1|NA|NA|TRBJ1-4
CASSLGYRGETNEKLFF
TGTGCCAGCAGTCTCGGATACCGGGGAGAAACTAATGAAAAACTGTTTTTT
>TRBV28|few|NA|TRBJ1-1
CASSEGGGGTEAFF
TGTGCCAGCAGTGAAGGAGGGGGTGGAACTGAAGCTTTCTTT
>TRBV29-1|NA|NA|TRBJ1-1
CSVEGGRGNTEAFF
TGCAGCGTTGAAGGCGGCAGGGGGAACACTGAAGCTTTCTTT
>TRBV7-2|NA|TRBD2|TRBJ2-1
CASSSSGTSTFNEQFF
TGTGCCAGCAGCTCTAGCGGGACTAGTACCTTCAATGAGCAGTTCTTC
>TRBV6-2/TRBV6-3|NA|NA|TRBJ1-2
CASSYSGPNIYTF
TGTGCCAGCAGTTACTCTGGGCCGAATATCTACACCTTC
>TRBV18|NA|NA|TRBJ1-1
CASSTTGVGTEAFF
TGTGCCAGCTCTACGACGGGGGTCGGCACTGAAGCTTTCTTT
>TRBV7-3|NA|NA|TRBJ2-6
CASSLSLPGANVLTF
TGTGCCAGCAGCTTATCCCTCCCAGGGGCCAACGTCCTGACTTTC
>TRBV6-1|NA|TRBD2|TRBJ2-3
CASSESLAGGGDTQYF
TGTGCCAGCAGTGAATCACTAGCGGGGGGCGGGGATACGCAGTATTTT
>TRBV9|NA|NA|TRBJ1-3
CASSVGLTSAGNTIYF
TGTGCCAGCAGCGTAGGCCTCACTTCTGCTGGAAACACCATATATTTT
>TRBV18|NA|NA|TRBJ2-3
CASSPTPQDTQYF
TGTGCCAGCTCACCAACCCCGCAAGATACGCAGTATTTT
>TRBV6-6|NA|NA|TRBJ2-3
CASQLGDTQYF
TGTGCCAGCCAGTTAGGAGATACGCAGTATTTT
>TRBV6-5|NA|NA|TRBJ2-7
CASFSPRGGSYEQYF
TGTGCCAGCTTCTCCCCCAGGGGGGGTTCCTACGAGCAGTACTTC
>TRBV6-2/TRBV6-3|few|NA|TRBJ1-1
CASSYSPQGLNTEAFF
TGTGCCAGCAGTTACTCGCCGCAGGGATTAAACACTGAAGCTTTCTTT
>TRBV4-1|NA|NA|TRBJ1-4
CASSQVPRGAEKLFF
TGCGCCAGCAGCCAAGTCCCAAGGGGGGCCGAAAAACTGTTTTTT
>TRBV11-2|NA|NA|TRBJ1-2
CASSLYGNYGYTF
TGTGCCAGCAGCTTATACGGAAACTATGGCTACACCTTC
>TRBV7-3|NA|NA|TRBJ2-2
CASSVGGIPGELFF
TGTGCCAGCAGCGTGGGGGGCATCCCCGGGGAGCTGTTTTTT
>TRBV9|NA|NA|TRBJ2-1
CASSGRLRDQTSNEQFF
TGTGCCAGCAGCGGACGCCTCCGGGACCAAACGTCCAATGAGCAGTTCTTC
>TRBV2|NA|TRBD2|TRBJ2-2
CASSEMGGCTGELFF
TGTGCCAGCAGTGAAATGGGGGGGTGCACCGGGGAGCTGTTTTTT
>TRBV28|NA|NA|TRBJ1-6
CASSLAVGERSPLHF
TGTGCCAGCAGTTTAGCAGTCGGGGAACGGTCACCCCTCCACTTT
>TRBV7-2|once|TRBD1|TRBJ1-3
CASSSLFGTDSGNTIYF
TGTGCCAGCAGCTCCCTTTTCGGGACAGACTCTGGAAACACCATATATTTT
>TRBV19|few|NA|TRBJ2-1
CASSRSANILLHNEQFF
TGTGCCAGTAGTAGGTCAGCTAACATCCTTTTGCACAATGAGCAGTTCTTC
>TRBV11-2|NA|NA|TRBJ2-1
CASSSYSGFSYNEQFF
TGTGCCAGCAGCTCCTATAGCGGATTCTCCTACAATGAGCAGTTCTTC
>TRBV24-1|NA|TRBD1|TRBJ1-5
CATSDAGTGSQPQHF
TGTGCCACCAGTGATGCCGGGACAGGGAGTCAGCCCCAGCATTTT
>TRBV25-1|NA|NA|TRBJ2-5
CASSEAGVYEETQYF
TGTGCCAGCAGTGAGGCAGGGGTGTACGAAGAGACCCAGTACTTC
>TRBV20-1|NA|NA|TRBJ1-1
CSASHSHTEAFF
TGCAGTGCTAGTCACAGCCACACTGAAGCTTTCTTT
>TRBV18|NA|NA|TRBJ2-7
CASSPPAFSSYEQYF
TGTGCCAGCTCACCACCGGCTTTCAGCTCCTACGAGCAGTACTTC
>TRBV5-1|NA|NA|TRBJ1-6
CASSLGRGQNNSPLHF
TGCGCCAGCAGCTTAGGTAGAGGACAAAATAATTCACCCCTCCACTTT
>TRBV10-3|NA|NA|TRBJ1-5
CAVAPHDRQSPSF
TGTGCCGTCGCTCCACATGATAGGCAGAGCCCCTCATTT
>TRBV4-1|NA|NA|TRBJ1-1
CASSLPGRTEAFF
TGCGCCAGCAGCCTCCCTGGACGTACTGAAGCTTTCTTT
>TRBV27|once|NA|TRBJ2-2
CASRRQRNTGELFF
TGTGCCAGCAGACGACAGCGGAACACCGGGGAGCTGTTTTTT
>TRBV12-3/TRBV12-4|NA|NA|TRBJ2-2
CASSFANTGELFF
TGTGCCAGCAGTTTTGCGAACACCGGGGAGCTGTTTTTT
>TRBV18|few|NA|TRBJ1-3
CASSPLQGPTGNTIYF
TGTGCCAGCTCACCACTTCAGGGGCCTACTGGAAACACCATATATTTT
>TRBV2|NA|TRBD2|TRBJ2-3
CASSLAGEISTDTQYF
TGTGCCAGCAGTCTAGCGGGGGAAATTAGCACAGATACGCAGTATTTT
>TRBV12-3/TRBV12-4|NA|NA|TRBJ1-1
CASKGQLNTEAFF
TGTGCCAGCAAAGGACAGCTGAACACTGAAGCTTTCTTT
>TRBV4-2|NA|TRBD2|TRBJ2-3
CASSPRGGRADTQYF
TGTGCCAGCAGCCCCCGGGGGGGCCGGGCAGATACGCAGTATTTT
>TRBV7-9|NA|TRBD1|TRBJ1-2
CASSFAGGYGYTF
TGTGCCAGCAGCTTTGCAGGGGGCTATGGCTACACCTTC
>TRBV9|NA|NA|TRBJ2-3
CASSVAGTGAGDTQYF
TGTGCCAGCAGCGTAGCGGGGACTGGAGCAGGAGATACGCAGTATTTT
>TRBV2|NA|NA|TRBJ2-7
CASRGSSYEQYF
TGTGCCAGCAGAGGTTCATCCTACGAGCAGTACTTC
>TRBV5-4|NA|TRBD2|TRBJ2-1
CASSLGGRASNEQFF
TGTGCCAGCAGCTTGGGCGGGAGGGCCTCCAATGAGCAGTTCTTC
>TRBV3-1/TRBV3-2|once|NA|TRBJ2-5
CASSWTRETQYF
TGTGCCAGCAGCTGGACGCGAGAGACCCAGTACTTC
>TRBV10-3|NA|NA|TRBJ2-7
CAISEPGADSYEQYF
TGTGCCATCAGTGAGCCCGGGGCGGACTCCTACGAGCAGTACTTC
>TRBV19|NA|TRBD1|TRBJ1-1
CASSNPPPQDRDKMNTEAFF
TGTGCCAGTAGTAACCCCCCACCACAAGACAGGGATAAGATGAACACTGAAGCTTTCTTT
>TRBV6-1|NA|NA|TRBJ1-1
CASSEALPSRAFF
TGTGCCAGCAGTGAAGCGCTTCCTAGCCGGGCTTTCTTT
>TRBV5-1|once|TRBD1|TRBJ1-1
CASSGQGFTEAFF
TGCGCCAGCAGCGGACAGGGTTTCACTGAAGCTTTCTTT
>TRBV2|once|TRBD1|TRBJ2-7
CASSGDRSSYEQYF
TGTGCCAGCAGTGGGGACAGGAGCTCCTACGAGCAGTACTTC
>TRBV7-6|NA|NA|TRBJ1-1
CASSLVGGGTEAFF
TGTGCCAGCAGCTTAGTGGGAGGGGGCACTGAAGCTTTCTTT
>TRBV5-1|NA|NA|TRBJ1-5
CASSLAGEGHQPQHF
TGCGCCAGCAGCTTGGCAGGTGAGGGCCATCAGCCCCAGCATTTT